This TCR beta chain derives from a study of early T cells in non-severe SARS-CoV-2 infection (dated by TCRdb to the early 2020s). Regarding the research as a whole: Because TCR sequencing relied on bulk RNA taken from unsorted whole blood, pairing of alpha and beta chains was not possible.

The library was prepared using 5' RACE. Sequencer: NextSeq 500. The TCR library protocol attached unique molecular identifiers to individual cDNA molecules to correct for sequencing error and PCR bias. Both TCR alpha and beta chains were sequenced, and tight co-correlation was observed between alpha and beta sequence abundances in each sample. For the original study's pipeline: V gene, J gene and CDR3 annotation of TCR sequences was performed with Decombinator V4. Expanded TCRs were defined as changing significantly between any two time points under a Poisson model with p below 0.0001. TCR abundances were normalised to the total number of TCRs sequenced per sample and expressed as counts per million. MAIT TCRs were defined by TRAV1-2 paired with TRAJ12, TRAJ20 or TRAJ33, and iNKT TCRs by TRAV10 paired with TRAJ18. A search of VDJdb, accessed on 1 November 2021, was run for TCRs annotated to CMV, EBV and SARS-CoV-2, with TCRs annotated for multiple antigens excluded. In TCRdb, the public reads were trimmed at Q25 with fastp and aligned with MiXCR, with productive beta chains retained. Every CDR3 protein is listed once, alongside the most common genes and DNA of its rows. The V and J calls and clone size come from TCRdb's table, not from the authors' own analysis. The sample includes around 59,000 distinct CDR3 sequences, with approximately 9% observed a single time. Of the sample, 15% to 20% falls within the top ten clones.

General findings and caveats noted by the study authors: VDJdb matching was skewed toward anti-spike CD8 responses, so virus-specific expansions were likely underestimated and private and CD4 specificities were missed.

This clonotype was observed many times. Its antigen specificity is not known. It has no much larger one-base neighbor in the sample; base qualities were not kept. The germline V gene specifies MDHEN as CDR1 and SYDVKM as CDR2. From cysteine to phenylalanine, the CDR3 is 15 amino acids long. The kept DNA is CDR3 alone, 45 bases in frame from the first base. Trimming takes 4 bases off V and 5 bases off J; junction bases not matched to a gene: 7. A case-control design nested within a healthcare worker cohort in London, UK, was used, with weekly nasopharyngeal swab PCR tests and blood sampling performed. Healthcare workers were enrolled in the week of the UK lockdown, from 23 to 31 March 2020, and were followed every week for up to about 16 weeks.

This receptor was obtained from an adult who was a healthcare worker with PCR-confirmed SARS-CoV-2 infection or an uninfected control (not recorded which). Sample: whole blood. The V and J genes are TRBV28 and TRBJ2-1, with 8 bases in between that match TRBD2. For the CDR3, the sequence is CASSSSGTRDNEQFF. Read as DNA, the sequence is TGTGCCAGCAGTTCATCCGGGACTAGGGACAATGAGCAGTTCTTC.